Each of the 5 T cell receptor beta chains below was sequenced from the same sample in a study of blood T cell repertoires in COVID-19. Data came from immunoSEQ multiplex PCR; TCRdb stores just in-frame clones and leaves some out. This table holds 5,000 to 6,000 clones, roughly 90% found once. Sequenced input: peripheral blood. The receptor set was obtained from a man aged 55 to 70 with acute or convalescent COVID-19.

V is TRBV24-1 and J is TRBJ2-1; 8 nucleotides line up with TRBD2. The CDR3 is 16 residues long. V lost 3 bases, J lost 6 bases, and 9 bases stayed unmatched. Germline loops: CDR1 KGHDR, CDR2 SFDVKD. The CDR3 reads CATSDPSSGSTNEQFF. The CDR3 region has the DNA TGTGCCACCAGTGATCCCTCGAGCGGGAGCACCAATGAGCAGTTCTTC.

This chain joins TRBV6-6 and TRBJ2-1, with D maybe TRBD2 (5 bases). V was pared by 7 bases and J by 0 bases, with 13 bases between. The germline gives CDR1 MNHNY, CDR2 SVGAGI (reference sequence). This CDR3 spans 15 amino acids. CDR3 DNA: TGTGCCAGCAAAACTAGTGAGAGCTCCTACAATGAGCAGTTCTTC. This translates into CASKTSESSYNEQFF.

The J gene is TRBJ2-3, the V gene TRBV4-1; 10 nucleotides agree with TRBD1. After removal of 0 bases from V and 5 bases from J, the junction contained 8 bases not matched to a gene. Germline V gene sequence: CDR1 MGHRA, CDR2 YSYEKL. This CDR3 has 17 residues. This CDR3 reads CASSQETDRGRKDTQYF. CDR3 sequence (DNA): TGCGCCAGCAGCCAAGAAACTGACAGGGGGCGGAAAGATACGCAGTATTTT.

The chain couples TRBV5-4 to TRBJ2-1; a weak D match, TRBD1 (5 bases). This CDR3 contains 17 residues. Trimming stripped 0 bases from V and 0 bases from J, with 13 bases between. The germline gives CDR1 SGHNT, CDR2 YYREEE (reference sequence). The CDR3 DNA sequence: TGTGCCAGCAGCTTGGAGTCAGGGTATCGCTCCTACAATGAGCAGTTCTTC. Residues: CASSLESGYRSYNEQFF.

This rearrangement joins TRBV5-1 to TRBJ1-2, with 11 bases matching TRBD1. V gave up 0 bases and J gave up 8 bases; unmatched junction bases: 3. The CDR3 extends over 14 amino acids. Germline V lookup: CDR1 SGHRS, CDR2 YFSETQ. CDR3 coding DNA: TGCGCCAGCAGCTTGGCGGGACAGGGGGAGGGCTACACCTTC. Residues: CASSLAGQGEGYTF.